Shown below are 15 T cell receptor beta chains from a single sample sequenced in a study of T cell responses to AZD1222 COVID-19 vaccine. TCRdb keeps only in-frame clones here, not all; method: immunoSEQ multiplex PCR. This table holds about 180,000 clones, almost 90% found once. This sample comprised peripheral blood, obtained on day 0 of AZD1222 vaccination. The receptor set was obtained from an adult in good health.

This chain links TRBV6-5 with TRBJ2-1; possibly TRBD1 or TRBD2 for D (6 bases each). Looked up from germline, CDR1 is MNHEY and CDR2 is SVGAGI. The V and J ends lost 7 bases and 10 bases respectively, with 23 bases between them. The CDR3 runs to 15 residues. The CDR3 nucleotides read TGTGCCAGCATTACAAGTGGGGGGCGGATGGAGGAGCAGTTCTTC. Encoded protein: CASITSGGRMEEQFF.

The chain uses TRBV27 and TRBJ1-3; D not resolved. Germline V gene sequence: CDR1 MNHEY, CDR2 SMNVEV (reference sequence). The CDR3 spans 18 residues. V lost 5 bases, J lost 0 bases, and 20 bases lay in between. In DNA form, the CDR3 reads TGTGCCAGCAGTCCATCACCCCGGGGTCTGAGCTCTGGAAACACCATATATTTT. This sequence encodes CASSPSPRGLSSGNTIYF.

The chain links TRBV19 to TRBJ1-3, with D unresolved. Deletions cut 5 bases from V and 0 bases from J, with 11 bases between. CDR3 size: 15 residues. CDR1 is LNHDA, CDR2 SQIVND, per germline (reference sequence). For the CDR3, the DNA is TGTGCCAGTAGTTTCCGGGCCATCTCTGGAAACACCATATATTTT. Translating gives CASSFRAISGNTIYF.

The V gene is TRBV19, the J gene TRBJ2-3, with TRBD2 as a possible D gene (5 bases). The CDR3 sequence is 14 residues long. V lost 5 bases, J lost 1 base, and 10 bases lay in between. CDR1 and CDR2 from the germline V gene are LNHDA and SQIVND (reference sequence). This chain's CDR3 is CASSQGLGTDTQYF. The CDR3 nucleotides read TGTGCCAGTAGTCAAGGACTGGGCACAGATACGCAGTATTTT.

The chain recombines TRBV12-3 or TRBV12-4 with TRBJ2-2; no clear D gene. CDR3 length equals 13 residues. Trimming shortened V by 5 bases and J by 5 bases, and 9 bases separated the two germline ends. The CDR3 DNA reads as TGTGCCAGCAGTCCCCTAAGGACCGGGGAGCTGTTTTTT. It specifies CASSPLRTGELFF.

This chain links TRBV10-3 with TRBJ1-1; possibly TRBD1 for D (6 bases). Germline V gene sequence: CDR1 ENHRY, CDR2 SYGVKD. V was cut by 2 bases and J by 4 bases, with 11 bases left in between. The CDR3 has 14 amino acids. The CDR3 loop is CAISEEGGGTEAFF. DNA for the CDR3: TGTGCCATCAGTGAGGAGGGAGGGGGCACTGAAGCTTTCTTT.

The table lists this clone with a count of one. This chain joins TRBV5-1 and TRBJ2-5; tentative D call: TRBD1 (5 bases). V was trimmed by 2 bases and J by 0 bases, leaving 8 bases between them. The length of the CDR3 is 14 residues. CDR1 and CDR2 (germline): SGHRS, YFSETQ. This CDR3 reads CASSFAGYQETQYF. CDR3 DNA sequence: TGCGCCAGCAGCTTTGCAGGGTACCAAGAGACCCAGTACTTC. Looking up the rest from reference TRBV5-1 and TRBJ2-5 gives the full variable domain: KAGVTQTPRYLIKTRGQQVTLSCSPISGHRSVSWYQQTPGQGLQFLFEYFSETQRNKGNFPGRFSGRQFSNSRSEMNVSTLELGDSALYLCASSFAGYQETQYFGPGTRLLVL.

The chain joins TRBV6-5 to TRBJ2-7, with D uncertain. V dropped 9 bases and J dropped 1 base, with 7 bases sitting between them. The CDR3 has 11 residues. In germline, CDR1 is MNHEY, CDR2 SVGAGI. CDR3 in DNA: TGTGCCAGAGGTTGGTCCTACGAGCAGTACTTC. Protein: CARGWSYEQYF.

The chain recombines TRBV7-2 with TRBJ1-2, with 9 bases identical to TRBD1. The CDR3 is 15 amino acids. V lost 4 bases to trimming and J lost 4 bases; unmatched junction nucleotides: 7. Germline loops: CDR1 SGHTA, CDR2 FQGNSA. The CDR3 spells CASSSDRGSGYGYTF. DNA for the CDR3: TGTGCCAGCAGCTCCGACAGGGGGTCGGGCTATGGCTACACCTTC. The whole variable domain, remainder taken from reference TRBV7-2 and TRBJ1-2, is GAGVSQSPSNKVTEKGKDVELRCDPISGHTALYWYRQSLGQGLEFLIYFQGNSAPDKSGLPSDRFSAERTGGSVSTLTIQRTQQEDSAVYLCASSSDRGSGYGYTFGSGTRLTVV.

The rearrangement uses TRBV15 and TRBJ2-3; D is ambiguous. The CDR3 is 13 amino acids. Looked up from germline, CDR1 is LNHNV and CDR2 is YYDKDF (reference sequence). Deletions cut 0 bases from V and 4 bases from J, with 5 bases between. CDR3 nucleotides: TGTGCCACCAGCAGAGACCGATCAGATACGCAGTATTTT. This translates into CATSRDRSDTQYF.

The rearrangement links TRBV18 to TRBJ2-6; tentative D call: TRBD1 (6 bases). The CDR3 is 18 residues long. Trimming cost V 6 bases and J 4 bases, with 22 bases left between them. Per germline, CDR1 KGHSH and CDR2 LQKENI. This CDR3 is CASSRTAPQGTGANVLTF. CDR3 bases: TGTGCCAGCTCCCGGACAGCCCCTCAGGGAACCGGGGCCAACGTCCTGACTTTC.

This chain joins TRBV4-2 and TRBJ1-2; 9 bases map to TRBD1. Germline assignment: CDR1 LGHNA and CDR2 YNFKEQ. J lost 2 bases, V lost 1 base, and 8 bases had no gene match. The CDR3 is 17 residues long. The CDR3 nucleotides read TGTGCCAGCAGCCAAGGGGGCCGGACAGGGGCGAACTATGGCTACACCTTC. This encodes CASSQGGRTGANYGYTF.

This clone came up once. The chain is built from TRBV9 and TRBJ1-2; the match to TRBD1 covers 7 bases. The CDR3 has 13 amino acids. In germline, CDR1 is SGDLS, CDR2 YYNGEE. The junction had 4 bases not matched to a gene; V was cut back by 0 bases and J by 8 bases. This chain's CDR3 is CASSVGQGEGYTF. Here the CDR3 DNA reads TGTGCCAGCAGCGTAGGTCAGGGGGAAGGCTACACCTTC. Full variable domain (outside the CDR3, taken from reference TRBV9 and TRBJ1-2): DSGVTQTPKHLITATGQRVTLRCSPRSGDLSVYWYQQSLDQGLQFLIQYYNGEERAKGNILERFSAQQFPDLHSELNLSSLELGDSALYFCASSVGQGEGYTFGSGTRLTVV.

The chain recombines TRBV7-8 with TRBJ1-5; no clear D. Trimming took 5 bases from V and 4 from J, leaving 6 bases between them. The CDR3 length is 12 residues. Germline assignment: CDR1 SGHVS and CDR2 FQNEAQ. The CDR3 DNA sequence: TGTGCCAGCAGCAATCCTAATCAGCCCCAGCATTTT. It is translated as CASSNPNQPQHF.

The CDR3 DNA reads as TGTGCCAGCAGTTACTCGTGGGCGAGCGAGCAGTACTTC. This translates into CASSYSWASEQYF. The chain recombines TRBV6-5 with TRBJ2-7; D unresolved. Per germline, CDR1 MNHEY and CDR2 SVGAGI. Trimming cost V 0 bases and J 6 bases, with 9 bases left between them. There are 13 residues in the CDR3.